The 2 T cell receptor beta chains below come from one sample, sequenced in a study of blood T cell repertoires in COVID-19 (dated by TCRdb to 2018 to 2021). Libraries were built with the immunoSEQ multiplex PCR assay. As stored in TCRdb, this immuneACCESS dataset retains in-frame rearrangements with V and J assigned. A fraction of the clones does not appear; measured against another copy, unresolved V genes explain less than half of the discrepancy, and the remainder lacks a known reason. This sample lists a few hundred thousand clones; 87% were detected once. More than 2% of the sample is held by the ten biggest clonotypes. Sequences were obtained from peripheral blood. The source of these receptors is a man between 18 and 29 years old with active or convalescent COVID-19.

CDR3: CSASFWPNTEAFF. The CDR3 DNA reads as TGCAGTGCTAGTTTCTGGCCGAACACTGAAGCTTTCTTT. The rearrangement links TRBV20-1 to TRBJ1-1; D is uncertain. CDR3 length equals 13 residues. V dropped 3 bases and J dropped 1 base, with 9 bases sitting between them. Germline V CDR1 and CDR2: DFQATT, SNEGSKA (reference sequence).

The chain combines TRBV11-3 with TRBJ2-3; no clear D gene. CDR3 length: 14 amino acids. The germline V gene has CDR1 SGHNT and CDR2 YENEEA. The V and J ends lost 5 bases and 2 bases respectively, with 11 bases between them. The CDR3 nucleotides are TGTGCCAGCAGCCCCCTTGGCCACACAGATACGCAGTATTTT. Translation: CASSPLGHTDTQYF.